This T cell receptor (beta chain) was found in a study of metastatic and nonmetastatic thyroid tumors. On the study more broadly: It was across blood and tumor or nodule tissue from malignant and benign thyroid patients that repertoires were compared.

There are 14 residues in the CDR3. Trimming shortened V by 0 bases and J by 10 bases, and 14 bases separated the two germline ends. From germline, CDR1 is SGDLS and CDR2 YYNGEE. In the authors' workflow: A distant-metastasis classifier for papillary thyroid cancer was built using CDR3 differences across clinicopathological groups. TCRdb re-analyzed the PCR reads through MiXCR. The V and J calls follow TCRdb's processing rather than the paper's. The top ten hold about 3.3% of the sample, which has around 28,000 clones, roughly 3.5% seen once. Patients had received no treatment of any kind before thyroid surgery. This clone came up many times.

V gene TRBV9 combines with J gene TRBJ2-1, with D perhaps matching TRBD1 (6 bases). The source is a male donor with papillary thyroid cancer or a benign thyroid nodule (not recorded which). Some clones in this sample may be carry-over from other donors' samples. Source material: blood. The CDR3 region is CASSVGTVPGEQFF. The CDR3 coding sequence is TGTGCCAGCAGCGTAGGGACAGTTCCGGGCGAGCAGTTCTTC.